This TCR beta chain was identified in a study of low-dose radiotherapy and immunotherapy resistance in tumors (dated by TCRdb to between 2021 and 2023). With regard to the full study: Patients in Cohort 1 were given 0.5 Gy per fraction every 2 weeks, and the prescribed total PTV dose was 6.5 Gy. In Cohort 2, 1 Gy per fraction was delivered every two weeks, for a total of 13 Gy over 26 weeks. Patients were given nivolumab as a 240 mg flat dose every two weeks and ipilimumab at 1 mg/kg every six weeks, with both drugs delivered intravenously. Intravenous cyclophosphamide at 200 mg/m2 was administered every two weeks, one day ahead of each radiation and immunotherapy administration. Starting on cycle 1 day 1, patients took 300 mg of aspirin by mouth once daily for four cycles. Randomization of trial participants into treatment groups was not performed. The translational analysis covered eight patients: three from the first dose cohort and the first five from the second dose cohort.

At least ten counts were recorded for this clonotype. Its antigen has not been determined. No base quality information exists; no much larger clone differs at one position. CDR3 length: 14 amino acids, cysteine to phenylalanine. Just CDR3 DNA is preserved here, 42 bases in frame from base 1. CDR1 and CDR2, per the germline V gene (reference sequence), are DFQATT and SNEGSKA. Unmatched junction bases come to 7, with V trimmed by 6 bases and J by 0 bases. The data were produced on an Illumina HiSeq 2500. First-strand cDNA was synthesized with Superscript III and a set of TRAV- and TRBV-specific primers, covering both TCRalpha and TCRbeta chains. TCRs were amplified with Phusion for 20 to 25 PCR cycles, with a constant-region primer paired with the adapter attached to the V primers. Isolated mRNA was amplified with the MessageAmp II aRNA Amplification Kit, using a roughly 15-hour in vitro transcription at 37°C. mRNA for TCR sequencing was isolated with the Dynabeads mRNA DIRECT Purification Kit. Indexed Illumina adapters were added in a second approximately 24-cycle Phusion PCR, and the resulting products were purified with AMPure XP beads. The authors' analysis ran thus. Custom Perl scripts pooled TCR sequences encoding the same protein, removed out-of-frame sequences and computed each clonotype's abundance. Any TCR sequence backed by just one read was left out of the analysis. The metrics used to describe the repertoires included Shannon entropy, Gini index, clonality, richness, and the frequency of TCRs shared between repertoires. Clones were called with MiXCR by TCRdb after fastp trimmed the public reads at Q25, and only in-frame beta chains were retained. All rows with the same CDR3 protein become a single entry with the most common DNA and genes. Clone size and V and J calls follow TCRdb, not the original study. Present in this sample are around 79,000 distinct CDR3 sequences, approximately 17% of which were seen just once. Approximately 6% of the sample belongs to the ten largest clones.

The time point label, as the study defines it: before trial treatment. The donors came from RACIN, which was a single-arm phase I dose-escalation trial that paired nivolumab and ipilimumab with aspirin, low-dose cyclophosphamide and low-dose radiotherapy. Patients were eligible if they had advanced solid tumors that were TIL-negative. This material consisted of PBMCs, taken before treatment. The sequence links TRBV20-1 to TRBJ2-7; TRBD1 matches 8 bases in the middle. This TCR was sampled from a male donor with prostate cancer. The DNA sequence is as follows: TGCAGTGCCTCGGACAGGGCAAGCTCCTACGAGCAGTACTTC. Translated, this gives CSASDRASSYEQYF.